This is a list of T cell receptor beta chains from one sample in a study of blood T cells in healthy people across ages. TCRdb itself ran the 5' RACE reads through MiXCR, one entry per CDR3 protein. The top ten hold around 40% of the sample, which has more than 650,000 distinct CDR3 sequences, less than 70% seen once. Sequenced: blood. Every receptor here comes from a man aged 80 or over in good health. Both conserved end residues are trimmed from each CDR3. Fields, in order: CDR3 protein, V gene, clone size, J gene. Clone size is given for some rows only: seen once, a few or many times, or a class if the clone is expanded.

cdr3_aa: ASSPPVYGDTGELF; v_call: TRBV18; clone_size: .; j_call: TRBJ2-2
cdr3_aa: SASGTSGRGETQY; v_call: TRBV20-1; clone_size: few; j_call: TRBJ2-5
cdr3_aa: ASSSGLADSSYNEQF; v_call: TRBV5-1; clone_size: few; j_call: TRBJ2-1
cdr3_aa: SASRAIRYNEQF; v_call: TRBV20-1; clone_size: .; j_call: TRBJ2-1
cdr3_aa: ASRLAGSWQVRNEQF; v_call: TRBV28; clone_size: .; j_call: TRBJ2-1
cdr3_aa: AWSARVYGYT; v_call: TRBV30; clone_size: .; j_call: TRBJ1-2
cdr3_aa: ASSPLSGAQETQY; v_call: TRBV4-2; clone_size: .; j_call: TRBJ2-5
cdr3_aa: ASSLGQRFNEQF; v_call: TRBV27; clone_size: few; j_call: TRBJ2-1
cdr3_aa: ASSSSGRQGDTQY; v_call: TRBV7-2; clone_size: many; j_call: TRBJ2-3
cdr3_aa: ASSTSGGTGVSPLH; v_call: TRBV7-2; clone_size: few; j_call: TRBJ1-6
cdr3_aa: ASSPPLAAYNEQF; v_call: TRBV4-1; clone_size: few; j_call: TRBJ2-1
cdr3_aa: ASSVAEAETQY; v_call: TRBV9; clone_size: .; j_call: TRBJ2-5
cdr3_aa: ASSESVMTQETQY; v_call: TRBV5-1; clone_size: .; j_call: TRBJ2-5
cdr3_aa: SAFGPSGTTNTGELF; v_call: TRBV20-1; clone_size: once; j_call: TRBJ2-2
cdr3_aa: ASSQEPRREQY; v_call: TRBV3-1; clone_size: .; j_call: TRBJ2-4
cdr3_aa: ASRVTSGYEQY; v_call: TRBV10-2; clone_size: .; j_call: TRBJ2-7
cdr3_aa: SARDRGRGEQY; v_call: TRBV20-1; clone_size: few; j_call: TRBJ2-7
cdr3_aa: ASSEGAAEF; v_call: TRBV27; clone_size: .; j_call: TRBJ2-1
cdr3_aa: ATRPAPQGNRDAY; v_call: TRBV5-1; clone_size: .; j_call: TRBJ2-3
cdr3_aa: SARLLADHRYEQY; v_call: TRBV20-1; clone_size: .; j_call: TRBJ2-7
cdr3_aa: ASSLAPGQGRNEQY; v_call: TRBV7-2; clone_size: .; j_call: .
cdr3_aa: ASSLLGAGYGYT; v_call: TRBV13; clone_size: .; j_call: TRBJ1-2
cdr3_aa: ASRGRTTDTQY; v_call: TRBV3-1; clone_size: few; j_call: TRBJ2-3
cdr3_aa: ASSPDPWINTEAF; v_call: TRBV5-1; clone_size: .; j_call: TRBJ1-1
cdr3_aa: ASSQDLGSDGYT; v_call: TRBV4-2; clone_size: .; j_call: TRBJ1-2
cdr3_aa: ASSPGRAPLNEQF; v_call: TRBV5-1; clone_size: .; j_call: TRBJ2-1
cdr3_aa: ASSPYGAGNHQPQH; v_call: TRBV5-6; clone_size: .; j_call: TRBJ1-5
cdr3_aa: ASSSGQGVTGELF; v_call: TRBV5-1; clone_size: few; j_call: TRBJ2-2
cdr3_aa: SVEMGTVNTEAF; v_call: TRBV29-1; clone_size: .; j_call: TRBJ1-1
cdr3_aa: SARESTGTAKNIQY; v_call: TRBV20-1; clone_size: .; j_call: TRBJ2-4
cdr3_aa: ATKDTLAGVHRYVY; v_call: TRBV10-3; clone_size: .; j_call: TRBJ2-3
cdr3_aa: ASSARDRGRYTEAF; v_call: TRBV9; clone_size: .; j_call: TRBJ1-1
cdr3_aa: ASSLLSLNNEQF; v_call: TRBV5-1; clone_size: .; j_call: TRBJ2-1
cdr3_aa: ASTPPTAGGNEQF; v_call: TRBV6-6; clone_size: .; j_call: TRBJ2-1
cdr3_aa: SVEPEETQY; v_call: TRBV29-1; clone_size: .; j_call: TRBJ2-5